This TCR beta chain is from a study of shared clonotypes between healthy human individuals. In the original workflow: ImmunoSEQ sequences covered only the junction and lacked quality scores; filtering therefore differed. Using immunoSEQ multiplex PCR, the repertoire was profiled, and TCRdb retains in-frame clones only, with some absent. V and J calls and clone size follow that table, whereas D and trimming were derived from the DNA. The sample yields some 490,000 clones, over 70% seen once. This CDR3 has 15 residues. Germline CDR1 and CDR2: ENHRY and SYGVKD. Trimming at V came to 1 base and at J to 5 bases, leaving 3 bases not matched to a gene. Study conclusions and caveats: Sequencing depth was expected to affect clonotype sharing among donors.

Concerning this clone itself: Its antigen is currently unknown.

Sequenced material: PBMCs. This sequence joins TRBV10-3 and TRBJ2-1, with TRBD2 identical over 9 bases. The TCR was taken from a woman aged 40 to 55 in good health. Some clones in this sample may be carry-over from other donors' samples. The CDR3 bases are TGTGCCATCAGTGAGTTTAGCGGGAGAGACAATGAGCAGTTCTTC. Translated: CAISEFSGRDNEQFF.